This TCR beta chain originates from a study of cytomegalovirus exposure and HLA in healthy donors. Study results and caveats: Despite most TCR sequences being rare, some public TCRs occurred in many donors.

A word on this clone: As yet, its antigen is unknown.

Germline lookup yields CDR1 SGDLS and CDR2 YYNGEE. Trimming took off 4 bases at V and 0 bases at J, with 10 bases between the two ends. The CDR3 runs to 14 residues. PCR used 60 Vbeta primers and 13 Jbeta primers. This table comes from immunoSEQ multiplex PCR, and its TCRdb copy is limited to in-frame clones, with some not included. The sample holds about 200,000 clones; 75% to 90% are singletons and the top ten take roughly 0.34%. The TCR was taken from a woman aged 25 to 39 in good health and CMV-seronegative. This sequence joins TRBV9 and TRBJ2-5, with a possible D match to TRBD1 (5 bases). Sequenced input: PBMCs. The CDR3 protein is CASSRTGYQETQYF. Here the CDR3 DNA reads TGTGCCAGCAGCCGCACAGGTTACCAAGAGACCCAGTACTTC.